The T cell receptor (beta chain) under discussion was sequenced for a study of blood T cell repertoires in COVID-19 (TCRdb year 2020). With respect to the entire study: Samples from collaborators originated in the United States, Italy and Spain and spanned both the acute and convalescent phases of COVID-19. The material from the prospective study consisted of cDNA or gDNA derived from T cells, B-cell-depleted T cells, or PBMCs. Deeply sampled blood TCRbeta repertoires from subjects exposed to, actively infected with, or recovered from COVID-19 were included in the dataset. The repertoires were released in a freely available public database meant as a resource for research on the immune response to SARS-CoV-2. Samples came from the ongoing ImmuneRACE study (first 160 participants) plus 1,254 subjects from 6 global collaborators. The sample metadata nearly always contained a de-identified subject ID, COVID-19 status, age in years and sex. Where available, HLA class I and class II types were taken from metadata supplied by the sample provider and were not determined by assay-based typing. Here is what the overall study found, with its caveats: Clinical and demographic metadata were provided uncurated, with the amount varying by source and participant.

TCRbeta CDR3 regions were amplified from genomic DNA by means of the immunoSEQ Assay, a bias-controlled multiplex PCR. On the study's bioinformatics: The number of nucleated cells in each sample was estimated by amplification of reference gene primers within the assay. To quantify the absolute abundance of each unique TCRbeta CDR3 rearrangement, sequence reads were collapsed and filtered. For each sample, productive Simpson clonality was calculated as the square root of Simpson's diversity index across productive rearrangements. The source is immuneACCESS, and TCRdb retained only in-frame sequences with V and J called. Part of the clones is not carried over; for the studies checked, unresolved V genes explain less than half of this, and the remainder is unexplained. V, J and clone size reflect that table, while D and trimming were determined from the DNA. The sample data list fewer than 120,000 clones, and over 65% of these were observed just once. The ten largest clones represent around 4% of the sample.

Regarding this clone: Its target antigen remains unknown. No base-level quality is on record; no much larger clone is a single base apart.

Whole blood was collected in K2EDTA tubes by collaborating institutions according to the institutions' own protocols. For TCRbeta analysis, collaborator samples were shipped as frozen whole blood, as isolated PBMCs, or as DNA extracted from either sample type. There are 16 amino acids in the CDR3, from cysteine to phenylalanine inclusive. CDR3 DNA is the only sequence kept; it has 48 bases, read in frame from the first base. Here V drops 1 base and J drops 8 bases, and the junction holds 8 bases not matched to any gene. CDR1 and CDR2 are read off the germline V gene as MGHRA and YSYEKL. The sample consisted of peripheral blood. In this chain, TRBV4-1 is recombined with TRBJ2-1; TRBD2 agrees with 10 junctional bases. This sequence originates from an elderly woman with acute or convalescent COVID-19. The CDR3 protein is CASSQAMTSGRHEQFF. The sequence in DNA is TGCGCCAGCAGCCAAGCTATGACTAGCGGGCGGCATGAGCAGTTCTTC.